These T cell receptor beta chains were read from a single sample in a study of regulatory T cells in long-lasting Graves disease. TCRdb used MiXCR to reprocess the multiplex PCR reads, holding one entry per CDR3 protein. The sample comprises 350,000 to 500,000 distinct CDR3 sequences, 14% of which are singletons, and more than 15% rests with the top ten. These data also formed part of another study, on T cells in Graves' hyperthyroidism and ophthalmopathy.

Material: peripheral blood mononuclear cells (PBMCs), obtained at new diagnosis, from a patient treated with antithyroid drugs. The receptors originated from a woman in her forties or fifties with Graves disease. CDR3s include the opening cysteine and the closing phenylalanine or tryptophan. The order of the fields is D gene, V gene, clone size, J gene, CDR3 DNA, CDR3 protein. A D gene is named only where the DNA matches it firmly. Not every row has a clone size; where given, it reads once, few, many or a size class.

>.|TRBV7-9|few|TRBJ1-1
TGTGCCAGCAGCTTAGATGCGGGGTCCGGGACTGAAGCTTTCTTT
CASSLDAGSGTEAFF
>.|TRBV20-1|few|TRBJ2-3
TGCAGTGCCCCCCGGGGAGGGACAGCAGGTATATTCACAGATACGCAGTATTTT
CSAPRGGTAGIFTDTQYF
>TRBD1|TRBV28|few|TRBJ2-7
TGTGCCAGCAGTTCAGGGCCACAGGGGTCGGCATACGAGCAGTACTTC
CASSSGPQGSAYEQYF
>.|TRBV27|many|TRBJ1-5
TGTGCCAGCAGTTCGGTAGGACAGCCCCAGCATTTT
CASSSVGQPQHF
>.|TRBV29-1|many|TRBJ2-1
TGCAGCGTTGACTGGGACCCTCTCTCCTACAATGAGCAGTTCTTC
CSVDWDPLSYNEQFF
>.|TRBV3-1|.|TRBJ2-7
TGTGCCAGCAGCCCCGGGACACCAACCTACGAGCAGTACTTC
CASSPGTPTYEQYF
>TRBD2|TRBV4-1|few|TRBJ2-1
TGCGCCAGCAGCCAACTCCTAGCGGTTAACAATGAGCAGTTCTTC
CASSQLLAVNNEQFF
>.|TRBV19|few|TRBJ1-1
TGTGCCAGTAGCGATCAACCGAACACTGAAGCTTTCTTT
CASSDQPNTEAFF
>.|TRBV5-8|few|TRBJ1-5
TGTGCCAGCAGCTTGCGTGACTCGATGAATCAGCCCCAGCATTTT
CASSLRDSMNQPQHF
>.|TRBV29-1|few|TRBJ2-7
TGCAGCGTTCTGGGGCGTGGGGTGGGAGTGGGTTACGAGCAGTACTTC
CSVLGRGVGVGYEQYF
>.|TRBV18|many|TRBJ1-1
TGTGCCAGCTCAACCACAGGGACCAACACTGAAGCTTTCTTT
CASSTTGTNTEAFF
>.|TRBV28|many|TRBJ1-5
TGTGCCAGCAGCTTGAGAGGGTACAATCAGCCCCAGCATTTT
CASSLRGYNQPQHF
>.|TRBV5-6|few|TRBJ2-7
TGTGCCAGCAGCTTCGGGCCCGGGAGCTCCTACGAGCAGTACTTC
CASSFGPGSSYEQYF
>TRBD1|TRBV30|few|TRBJ2-4
TGTGCCTGGAGTAGGGACAGGGTAGAAGCCAAAAACATTCAGTACTTC
CAWSRDRVEAKNIQYF
>.|TRBV18|few|TRBJ2-7
TGTGCCAGCTCACCACCGACAGCAAACTACGAGCAGTACTTC
CASSPPTANYEQYF
>TRBD2|TRBV20-1|many|TRBJ2-3
TGCAGTGCGAGTATAGCGGGAGGGCCAGGTACGCAGTATTTT
CSASIAGGPGTQYF
>TRBD2|TRBV5-1|many|TRBJ2-3
TGCGCCAGCAGCATCGGGATAGCGGGAGGACACACAGATACGCAGTATTTT
CASSIGIAGGHTDTQYF
>TRBD2|TRBV30|few|TRBJ2-4
TGTGCCTGGAGTGGTCCCGGGACTAGCGGGAGTCAGGACATTCAGTACTTC
CAWSGPGTSGSQDIQYF
>.|TRBV9|.|TRBJ1-6
TGTGCCAGCAGCGTAAACAGCTATAATTCACCCCTCCACTTT
CASSVNSYNSPLHF
>.|TRBV6-2/TRBV6-3|many|TRBJ2-1
TGTGCCAGCAGGCCCGACGGCAATGAGCAGTTCTTC
CASRPDGNEQFF
>.|TRBV20-1|.|TRBJ1-5
TGCAGTGCGGGTGGGGCAGAAATAAATCAGCCCCAGCATTTT
CSAGGAEINQPQHF
>.|TRBV18|.|TRBJ1-2
TGTGCCAGCTCCCCCCCACCGGGCACGCTCGGCTACACCTTC
CASSPPPGTLGYTF
>TRBD1|TRBV5-1|few|TRBJ2-3
TGCGCCAGCAGCTTGGGACAGGGATTTTCAGATACGCAGTATTTT
CASSLGQGFSDTQYF
>TRBD1|TRBV2|few|TRBJ1-6
TGTGCCAGCAGGGCAACAGGGGGCTCCTATAATTCACCCCTCCACTTT
CASRATGGSYNSPLHF
>.|TRBV28|many|TRBJ1-6
TGTGCCAGCAGTTCACGGGACGGCTATAATTCACCCCTCCACTTT
CASSSRDGYNSPLHF
>.|TRBV6-5|many|TRBJ2-1
TGTGCCAGCAGTTATTCGGGAGTCTCCTACAATGAGCAGTTCTTC
CASSYSGVSYNEQFF
>.|TRBV4-1|.|TRBJ2-7
TGCGCCAGCAGCCAAGAGGCTCTCGGACTGGCGGTGACCTACGAGCAGTACTTC
CASSQEALGLAVTYEQYF
>.|TRBV20-1|many|TRBJ1-1
TGCAGTGCAAAACTAGGGTTCACTGAAGCTTTCTTT
CSAKLGFTEAFF
>.|TRBV11-3|.|TRBJ1-2
TGTGCCAGCAGCTTAGCGCCAGGGGAAAACTATGGCTACACCTTC
CASSLAPGENYGYTF
>.|TRBV29-1|few|TRBJ1-1
TGCAGCGTTGCAGGGCAGGGGTCCACTGAAGCTTTCTTT
CSVAGQGSTEAFF
>TRBD1|TRBV11-2|many|TRBJ1-2
TGTGCCAGCAGCCACCCAGACAGGGGTCATAACTATGGCTACACCTTC
CASSHPDRGHNYGYTF
>.|TRBV12-3/TRBV12-4|many|TRBJ1-5
TGTGCCAGTGTTTCAGGGTCCCGGCGCGATCAGCCCCAGCATTTT
CASVSGSRRDQPQHF
>TRBD2|TRBV7-3|many|TRBJ2-3
TGTGCCAGCAGCTCGGGACTAGCGGGACCAGATACGCAGTATTTT
CASSSGLAGPDTQYF